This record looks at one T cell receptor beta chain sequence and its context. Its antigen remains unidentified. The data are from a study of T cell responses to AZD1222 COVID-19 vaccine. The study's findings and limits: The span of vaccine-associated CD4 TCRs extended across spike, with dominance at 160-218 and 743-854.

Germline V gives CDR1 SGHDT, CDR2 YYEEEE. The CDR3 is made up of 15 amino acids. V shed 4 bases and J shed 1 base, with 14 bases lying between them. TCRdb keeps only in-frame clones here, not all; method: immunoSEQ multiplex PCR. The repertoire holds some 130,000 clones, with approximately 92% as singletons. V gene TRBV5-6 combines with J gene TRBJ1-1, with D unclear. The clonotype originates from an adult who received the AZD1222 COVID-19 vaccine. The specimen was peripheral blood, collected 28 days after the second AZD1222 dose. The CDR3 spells CASSANPGKNTEAFF. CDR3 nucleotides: TGTGCCAGCAGCGCAAACCCGGGAAAGAACACTGAAGCTTTCTTT.